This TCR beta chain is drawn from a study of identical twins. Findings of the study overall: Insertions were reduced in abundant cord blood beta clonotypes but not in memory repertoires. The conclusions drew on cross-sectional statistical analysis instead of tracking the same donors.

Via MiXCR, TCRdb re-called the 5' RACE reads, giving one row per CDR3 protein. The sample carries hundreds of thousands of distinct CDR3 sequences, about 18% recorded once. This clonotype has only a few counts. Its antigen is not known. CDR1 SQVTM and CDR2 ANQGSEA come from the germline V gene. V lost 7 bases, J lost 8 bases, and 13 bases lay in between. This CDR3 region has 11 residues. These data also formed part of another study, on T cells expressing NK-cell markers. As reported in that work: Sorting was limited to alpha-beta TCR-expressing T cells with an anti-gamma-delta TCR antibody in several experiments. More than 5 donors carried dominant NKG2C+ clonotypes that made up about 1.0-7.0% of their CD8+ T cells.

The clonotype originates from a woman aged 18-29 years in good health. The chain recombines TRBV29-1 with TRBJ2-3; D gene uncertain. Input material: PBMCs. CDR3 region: CSADPSGTQYF. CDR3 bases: TGCAGCGCCGATCCTTCCGGTACGCAGTATTTT.